This is a list of T cell receptor beta chains from one sample in a study of blood T cells in healthy people across ages. MiXCR, applied by TCRdb to the 5' RACE reads, yields one record per CDR3 protein. Altogether over 1,200,000 distinct CDR3 sequences are present, approximately 60% being singletons, with the ten largest covering 5% to 7%. The sequencing input was blood. Receptor source: a man aged 18 to 30 in good health. The CDR3 runs from the conserved cysteine through the conserved F or W. Each record gives: D gene, J gene, CDR3 length, V gene, clone size, CDR3 DNA, CDR3 protein. D genes are given only for firm matches. Expanded clones get a size class; other rows say once, few or many, or leave the size out.

d_call: NA; j_call: TRBJ1-1; cdr3_length: 12; v_call: TRBV4-1; clone_size: NA; cdr3_nt: TGCGCCAGCAGCCAAGGTAGAGCGGTAGCTTTCTTT; cdr3_aa: CASSQGRAVAFF
d_call: NA; j_call: TRBJ1-5; cdr3_length: 15; v_call: TRBV4-1; clone_size: few; cdr3_nt: TGCGCCAGCAGCCATCCAGGTGCTAGCAATCAGCCCCAGCATTTT; cdr3_aa: CASSHPGASNQPQHF
d_call: TRBD2; j_call: TRBJ2-7; cdr3_length: 15; v_call: TRBV7-9; clone_size: NA; cdr3_nt: TGTGCCAGCGGGTCTAGCGGGAGTTTAGCCTACGAGCAGTACTTC; cdr3_aa: CASGSSGSLAYEQYF
d_call: NA; j_call: TRBJ1-2; cdr3_length: 13; v_call: TRBV25-1; clone_size: once; cdr3_nt: TGTGCCAGCAGTGGCGAAGAAAGCTATGGCTACACCTTC; cdr3_aa: CASSGEESYGYTF
d_call: TRBD1; j_call: TRBJ2-7; cdr3_length: 19; v_call: TRBV13; clone_size: once; cdr3_nt: TGTGCCAGCAGCTCCACCCAACAATACAGGGGGGCTACCTCCTACGAGCAGTACTTC; cdr3_aa: CASSSTQQYRGATSYEQYF
d_call: NA; j_call: TRBJ1-5; cdr3_length: 16; v_call: TRBV2; clone_size: NA; cdr3_nt: TGTGCCAGCAGTCCTCTAGAGGGAAGGGAGCGCCAGCCCCAGCATTTT; cdr3_aa: CASSPLEGRERQPQHF
d_call: NA; j_call: TRBJ2-1; cdr3_length: 15; v_call: TRBV6-4; clone_size: few; cdr3_nt: TGTGCCAGCAGTGAATGGGGTACGTCCTACAATGAGCAGTTCTTC; cdr3_aa: CASSEWGTSYNEQFF
d_call: NA; j_call: TRBJ2-1; cdr3_length: 15; v_call: TRBV5-6; clone_size: NA; cdr3_nt: TGTGCCAGCAGCTTGTACCCCGAGGGTTGGAATGAGCAGTTCTTC; cdr3_aa: CASSLYPEGWNEQFF
d_call: TRBD1; j_call: TRBJ1-4; cdr3_length: 14; v_call: TRBV2; clone_size: few; cdr3_nt: TGTGCCAGCACCTGGACAGGGGGCGCGGGAAAACTGTTTTTT; cdr3_aa: CASTWTGGAGKLFF
d_call: NA; j_call: TRBJ2-1; cdr3_length: 16; v_call: TRBV4-1; clone_size: NA; cdr3_nt: TGCGCCAGCAGCTCTCCCGGGTTCGACTCCTACAATGAGCAGTTCTTC; cdr3_aa: CASSSPGFDSYNEQFF
d_call: NA; j_call: TRBJ2-5; cdr3_length: 14; v_call: TRBV20-1; clone_size: NA; cdr3_nt: TGCAGTGCTAGCTCCGACGGAGTCCAAGAGACCCAGTACTTC; cdr3_aa: CSASSDGVQETQYF
d_call: NA; j_call: TRBJ2-1; cdr3_length: 14; v_call: TRBV9; clone_size: once; cdr3_nt: TGTGCCAGCAGCGCCGGGACGGATTACAATGAGCAGTTCTTC; cdr3_aa: CASSAGTDYNEQFF
d_call: TRBD1; j_call: TRBJ1-1; cdr3_length: 14; v_call: TRBV29-1; clone_size: once; cdr3_nt: TGCAGCGTGGACAGGTCGCCCGAGAACACTGAAGCTTTCTTT; cdr3_aa: CSVDRSPENTEAFF
d_call: NA; j_call: TRBJ1-6; cdr3_length: 14; v_call: TRBV5-1; clone_size: few; cdr3_nt: TGCGCCAGCAGCTTGGAGTTTCGAAATTCACCCCTCCACTTT; cdr3_aa: CASSLEFRNSPLHF
d_call: NA; j_call: TRBJ1-1; cdr3_length: 15; v_call: TRBV18; clone_size: NA; cdr3_nt: TGTGCCAGCTCACCACCGGGCGGGGGCGAGGCTGAAGCTTTCTTT; cdr3_aa: CASSPPGGGEAEAFF
d_call: NA; j_call: TRBJ2-7; cdr3_length: 15; v_call: TRBV7-9; clone_size: NA; cdr3_nt: TGTGCCAGCAGCCCTACAGGGTGGAGAAGCTACGAGCAGTACTTC; cdr3_aa: CASSPTGWRSYEQYF
d_call: NA; j_call: TRBJ2-7; cdr3_length: 14; v_call: TRBV5-1; clone_size: NA; cdr3_nt: TGCGCCAGCGAAAGGGACGGAAGCTCCTACGAGCAGTACTTC; cdr3_aa: CASERDGSSYEQYF
d_call: TRBD2; j_call: TRBJ2-6; cdr3_length: 19; v_call: TRBV11-2; clone_size: NA; cdr3_nt: TGTGCCAGCAGCGCCAGACTAGCGGAAGAGTGGGCTGGGGCCAGCGTCCTGACTTTC; cdr3_aa: CASSARLAEEWAGASVLTF
d_call: NA; j_call: TRBJ2-3; cdr3_length: 13; v_call: TRBV20-1; clone_size: NA; cdr3_nt: TGCAGTGCTAGACCAAGCGGGACAGATACGCAGTATTTT; cdr3_aa: CSARPSGTDTQYF
d_call: TRBD2; j_call: TRBJ2-3; cdr3_length: 16; v_call: TRBV7-2; clone_size: NA; cdr3_nt: TGTGCCAGCAGCTTCAGAGCGGGGGAACCCACAGATACGCAGTATTTT; cdr3_aa: CASSFRAGEPTDTQYF
d_call: TRBD2; j_call: TRBJ2-7; cdr3_length: 15; v_call: TRBV6-1; clone_size: NA; cdr3_nt: TGTGCCAGCAGGAATAGCGGGGGGGCCTCCTACGAGCAGTACTTC; cdr3_aa: CASRNSGGASYEQYF
d_call: NA; j_call: TRBJ2-5; cdr3_length: 10; v_call: TRBV28; clone_size: NA; cdr3_nt: TGTGCCGCGGGGAACTATGAGCAGTACTTC; cdr3_aa: CAAGNYEQYF
d_call: NA; j_call: TRBJ2-7; cdr3_length: 14; v_call: TRBV7-2; clone_size: NA; cdr3_nt: TGTGCCAGCAGCCCAGGGGACCGCTACAATGAGCAGTACTTC; cdr3_aa: CASSPGDRYNEQYF
d_call: NA; j_call: TRBJ2-1; cdr3_length: 15; v_call: TRBV20-1; clone_size: NA; cdr3_nt: TGCAGTGCTAGAGATGGTGGGTCCCTCTACAATGAGCAGTTCTTC; cdr3_aa: CSARDGGSLYNEQFF
d_call: NA; j_call: TRBJ2-1; cdr3_length: 15; v_call: TRBV20-1; clone_size: NA; cdr3_nt: TGCAGTGCTAGTAGTTCTTGCAAACTAGGGGGTGAGCAGTTCTTC; cdr3_aa: CSASSSCKLGGEQFF
d_call: TRBD1; j_call: TRBJ2-7; cdr3_length: 15; v_call: TRBV20-1; clone_size: NA; cdr3_nt: TGCAGTGCTAGATACCCCGAACAGGGGCTGGACGAGCAGTACTTC; cdr3_aa: CSARYPEQGLDEQYF
d_call: NA; j_call: TRBJ2-5; cdr3_length: 14; v_call: TRBV15; clone_size: few; cdr3_nt: TGTGCCACCAGCAGAGCTGGCCTCCAAGAGACCCAGTACTTC; cdr3_aa: CATSRAGLQETQYF
d_call: TRBD1; j_call: TRBJ2-7; cdr3_length: 15; v_call: TRBV27; clone_size: few; cdr3_nt: TGTGCCAGCAGCTCATTACAGGGGAAGACCTACGAGCAGTACTTC; cdr3_aa: CASSSLQGKTYEQYF
d_call: TRBD1; j_call: TRBJ2-7; cdr3_length: 17; v_call: TRBV29-1; clone_size: few; cdr3_nt: TGCAGCGTTGAAGGTTCCCCCGGACAGGGAAAGATCTACGAGCAGTACTTC; cdr3_aa: CSVEGSPGQGKIYEQYF
d_call: TRBD1; j_call: TRBJ2-1; cdr3_length: 15; v_call: TRBV4-1; clone_size: NA; cdr3_nt: TGCGCCAGCAGCCAAGTGAGGGACAGGGGGTTAGAGCAGTTCTTC; cdr3_aa: CASSQVRDRGLEQFF
d_call: NA; j_call: TRBJ1-1; cdr3_length: 13; v_call: TRBV20-1; clone_size: NA; cdr3_nt: TGCAGTGCCACCGCGTGGACCTACACTGAAGCTTTCTTT; cdr3_aa: CSATAWTYTEAFF
d_call: NA; j_call: TRBJ1-1; cdr3_length: 13; v_call: TRBV7-9; clone_size: NA; cdr3_nt: TGTGCCAGCTTAGTCACCGAGAACACTGAAGCTTTCTTT; cdr3_aa: CASLVTENTEAFF
d_call: NA; j_call: TRBJ2-1; cdr3_length: 19; v_call: TRBV7-2; clone_size: NA; cdr3_nt: TGTGCCAGCAGCCCCACCGGCGTCGTACGGGGGTCACCTTACAATGAGCAGTTCTTC; cdr3_aa: CASSPTGVVRGSPYNEQFF
d_call: NA; j_call: TRBJ1-4; cdr3_length: 13; v_call: TRBV12-3/TRBV12-4; clone_size: NA; cdr3_nt: TGTGCCAGCAGACCAGGGGTAGAGGAAAAACTGTTTTTT; cdr3_aa: CASRPGVEEKLFF
d_call: NA; j_call: TRBJ1-6; cdr3_length: 13; v_call: TRBV7-2; clone_size: NA; cdr3_nt: TGTGCCAGCAGCGCCGGGGTAAATTCACCCCTCCACTTT; cdr3_aa: CASSAGVNSPLHF
d_call: NA; j_call: TRBJ2-7; cdr3_length: 16; v_call: TRBV4-2; clone_size: few; cdr3_nt: TGTGCCAGCAGCCAAGAGGTAGGCGGTTCCTCCTACGAGCAGTACTTC; cdr3_aa: CASSQEVGGSSYEQYF
d_call: NA; j_call: TRBJ2-1; cdr3_length: 13; v_call: TRBV6-1; clone_size: NA; cdr3_nt: TGTGCCAGTTCGACAGGCTCCTACAATGAGCAGTTCTTC; cdr3_aa: CASSTGSYNEQFF
d_call: NA; j_call: TRBJ2-7; cdr3_length: 16; v_call: TRBV6-5; clone_size: NA; cdr3_nt: TGTGCCAGCAGTTACGACTTTCCGAGCTCCTACAATGAGCAGTACTTC; cdr3_aa: CASSYDFPSSYNEQYF
d_call: NA; j_call: TRBJ1-6; cdr3_length: 16; v_call: TRBV23-1; clone_size: NA; cdr3_nt: TGCGCCAGCAGTCAATCGGCCGCCTACTATAATTCACCCCTCCACTTT; cdr3_aa: CASSQSAAYYNSPLHF
d_call: TRBD2; j_call: TRBJ2-3; cdr3_length: 18; v_call: TRBV24-1; clone_size: few; cdr3_nt: TGTGCCACCAGTGAAACCGATATCTTAGCGGGCCGCACTCATACGCAGTATTTT; cdr3_aa: CATSETDILAGRTHTQYF
d_call: TRBD1; j_call: TRBJ1-1; cdr3_length: 16; v_call: TRBV12-3/TRBV12-4; clone_size: NA; cdr3_nt: TGTGCCAGCAAGGGGACAGGGACTCCCTTGAACACTGAAGCTTTCTTT; cdr3_aa: CASKGTGTPLNTEAFF
d_call: NA; j_call: TRBJ2-7; cdr3_length: 12; v_call: TRBV19; clone_size: NA; cdr3_nt: TGTGCCAGTAGTATGGGAGGCAACGAGCAGTACTTC; cdr3_aa: CASSMGGNEQYF
d_call: NA; j_call: TRBJ2-3; cdr3_length: 17; v_call: TRBV7-7; clone_size: NA; cdr3_nt: TGTGCCAGCAGCACCCCCAAGGCGGGACATCACACAGATACGCAGTATTTT; cdr3_aa: CASSTPKAGHHTDTQYF
d_call: TRBD1; j_call: TRBJ2-2; cdr3_length: 18; v_call: TRBV12-3/TRBV12-4; clone_size: once; cdr3_nt: TGTGCCAGCAGTTTTGAGGACAGGACTTATCCCACCTCCGGGGAGCTGTTTTTT; cdr3_aa: CASSFEDRTYPTSGELFF
d_call: NA; j_call: TRBJ2-7; cdr3_length: 14; v_call: TRBV12-3/TRBV12-4; clone_size: NA; cdr3_nt: TGTGCCAGCAGCCCGGGACTGTTCTCCTACGAGCAGTACTTC; cdr3_aa: CASSPGLFSYEQYF
d_call: NA; j_call: TRBJ1-6; cdr3_length: 16; v_call: TRBV7-2; clone_size: NA; cdr3_nt: TGTGCCAGCAGCTTAATTGCGGCGCCAGCGAATTCACCCCTCCACTTT; cdr3_aa: CASSLIAAPANSPLHF
d_call: NA; j_call: TRBJ2-7; cdr3_length: 15; v_call: TRBV10-3; clone_size: few; cdr3_nt: TGTGCCATCAGTGAGTGGGCTAGCGCAAGGAAGGAGCAGTACTTC; cdr3_aa: CAISEWASARKEQYF
d_call: NA; j_call: TRBJ1-2; cdr3_length: 14; v_call: TRBV6-2/TRBV6-3; clone_size: NA; cdr3_nt: TGTGCCAGCAGTTACGCGAGCAGGGTTGGTGGCTACACCTTC; cdr3_aa: CASSYASRVGGYTF
d_call: NA; j_call: TRBJ2-3; cdr3_length: 12; v_call: TRBV7-9; clone_size: NA; cdr3_nt: TGTGCCAGCAGCCCAAGTCCTGAGTTTCAGTATTTT; cdr3_aa: CASSPSPEFQYF
d_call: NA; j_call: TRBJ1-5; cdr3_length: 16; v_call: TRBV20-1; clone_size: once; cdr3_nt: TGCAGTGCTAGGTTTTTGGCAGGGCTTTCGGGACAGCCCCAGCATTTT; cdr3_aa: CSARFLAGLSGQPQHF
d_call: NA; j_call: TRBJ1-5; cdr3_length: 16; v_call: TRBV6-6; clone_size: NA; cdr3_nt: TGTGCCAGCAGTTACTCTAGACAGTTAGATCGTCAGCCCCAGCATTTT; cdr3_aa: CASSYSRQLDRQPQHF